This TCR beta chain is drawn from a study of beta chain features in type 1 diabetes. Investigators reverse transcribed all isolated RNA, so they sequenced expressed TCRB transcripts. The method was immunoSEQ multiplex PCR; TCRdb's version includes in-frame clones alone and lacks a portion of them. Here the sample spans approximately 140,000 clones, 9.7% being singletons. The table lists this clone with a few counts. The antigen is unknown. Study observations and caveats: High TCR expression in some cells could lead to their over-representation in cDNA sequencing. Insertions at VDJ junctions were less frequent in type 1 diabetes patients. These patients also deleted more nucleotides at the same junctions.

The V gene lost 4 bases and the J gene lost 6 bases, with 19 bases spanning the gap. There are 15 residues in the CDR3. Germline V gives CDR1 SGDLS, CDR2 YYNGEE. The J gene is TRBJ1-1, the V gene TRBV9; no clear D gene. This TCR derives from a middle-aged woman in good health. The sequenced material came from central memory CD4+ T cells from blood. The CDR3 is CASSPTIGREAEAFF. The CDR3 region has the DNA TGTGCCAGCAGCCCAACCATCGGACGGGAAGCTGAAGCTTTCTTT.